This T cell receptor (beta chain) was documented in a study of T cell repertoires in aging, cancer and after chemotherapy. In the study overall: About 8.8 million TCR reads were in the whole dataset. Study observations and caveats: Age-matched healthy donors had significantly more diverse, less clonal blood TCR repertoires than untreated cancer patients. Immunological memory after chemotherapy cannot be judged from the repertoire data. In healthy donors, age-related TCR diversity loss mainly reflected lost richness.

The template was genomic DNA from peripheral blood, not RNA. As for this clonotype: Its antigen is unidentified.

Multiplex touch-down PCR with TRB-A/B primers amplified rearranged V-D-J TRB sequences. One entry per CDR3 protein results from TCRdb running MiXCR on the multiplex PCR reads. Of about 930 distinct CDR3 sequences in the sample, roughly 23% were seen once. This TCR derives from a human donor with a solid tumor. Sequenced material: blood.

The CDR3 spells CASSWGVYKQFF. CDR3 sequence (DNA): TGTGCCAGCAGCTGGGGGGTCTATAAGCAGTTCTTC. The chain employs TRBV7-9 and TRBJ2-1; perhaps TRBD2 as D (6 bases). This CDR3 spans 12 amino acids. The germline V and J ends were trimmed by 4 bases and 11 bases, with 12 bases remaining between them. In germline, CDR1 is SEHNR, CDR2 FQNEAQ (reference sequence).